Below are 27 T cell receptor beta chains sequenced from a single sample in a study of technical replicates of blood from a handful of donors. TCRdb keeps only in-frame clones here, not all; method: immunoSEQ multiplex PCR. This table has roughly 62,000 clones, 75% to 95% appearing once. The sample taken for sequencing was PBMCs. These receptors came from a human donor in good health. Some clones in this sample may be carry-over from other donors' samples.

The rearrangement joins TRBV28 to TRBJ2-1; tentatively, D is TRBD2 (5 bases). Trimming left V 3 bases short and J 0 bases short, with 12 bases between. The CDR3 is 16 residues long. Germline V gene sequence: CDR1 MDHEN, CDR2 SYDVKM. The CDR3, as DNA: TGTGCCAGCAGTTTGGTAGCGACCAACTCCTACAATGAGCAGTTCTTC. Its translation: CASSLVATNSYNEQFF.

The gene calls are TRBV4-3 and TRBJ1-3; 7 bases line up with TRBD1. Looked up from germline, CDR1 is LGHNA and CDR2 is YSLEER. V dropped 1 base and J dropped 0; count of bases not matched to a gene: 3. The CDR3 contains 16 residues. This CDR3 is CASSQGRDSSGNTIYF. CDR3 sequence (DNA): TGCGCCAGCAGCCAAGGTCGGGACAGCTCTGGAAACACCATATATTTT.

This chain joins TRBV6-5 and TRBJ1-5, with 7 nucleotides matching TRBD1. CDR1 is MNHEY, CDR2 SVGAGI, per germline. The CDR3 length is 14 residues. V shed 5 bases and J 5 bases; nucleotides not matched to a gene: 6. The CDR3 region is CASSESGGHQPQHF. The CDR3 DNA is TGTGCCAGCAGTGAATCAGGGGGTCATCAGCCCCAGCATTTT.

The rearrangement links TRBV6-6 to TRBJ1-4; 7 bases line up with TRBD1. Per germline, CDR1 MNHNY and CDR2 SVGAGI (reference sequence). The J segment lost 8 bases and the V segment lost 5 bases, leaving 11 bases of the junction unmatched. The CDR3 spans 15 residues. The CDR3 DNA reads TGTGCCAGCAGTCCCCGACAGGGATTGGAAGAAAAACTGTTTTTT. Translating gives CASSPRQGLEEKLFF.

V usage is TRBV5-6 and J usage is TRBJ2-2; 8 bases are shared with TRBD2. Germline V gives CDR1 SGHDT, CDR2 YYEEEE. The CDR3 totals 16 residues. V trimming: 0 bases; J trimming: 5 bases; junction bases outside the gene matches: 6. The CDR3 is CASSLAGGARTGELFF. The CDR3 DNA reads as TGTGCCAGCAGCTTGGCGGGGGGGGCGAGGACCGGGGAGCTGTTTTTT. The full variable domain, its missing parts supplied by reference TRBV5-6 and TRBJ2-2, is DAGVTQSPTHLIKTRGQQVTLRCSPKSGHDTVSWYQQALGQGPQFIFQYYEEEERQRGNFPDRFSGHQFPNYSSELNVNALLLGDSALYLCASSLAGGARTGELFFGEGSRLTVL.

The chain carries TRBV12-5 and TRBJ1-5; no reliable D call. There are 13 residues in the CDR3. The V end was cut by 5 bases, the J end by 7 bases, with 12 bases between. CDR1 is LGHNT, CDR2 FRNRAP, per germline. As DNA, the CDR3 is TGTGCTAGTGGTGGATCAGGATACCAGCCCCAGCATTTT. It encodes CASGGSGYQPQHF. The full variable domain, rest sourced from reference TRBV12-5 and TRBJ1-5, is DARVTQTPRHKVTEMGQEVTMRCQPILGHNTVFWYRQTMMQGLELLAYFRNRAPLDDSGMPKDRFSAEMPDATLATLKIQPSEPRDSAVYFCASGGSGYQPQHFGDGTRLSIL.

The rearrangement joins TRBV13 to TRBJ2-7; D uncertain. The CDR3 length is 14 residues. V lost 2 bases to trimming and J lost 3 bases, with 11 bases between them. Germline-derived CDR1 and CDR2 are PRHDT and FYEKMQ (reference sequence). The CDR3, as DNA: TGTGCCAGCAGCTTAACCCACCGGAGCTACGAGCAGTACTTC. Its translation: CASSLTHRSYEQYF. The entire variable domain, with the rest obtained from reference TRBV13 and TRBJ2-7, is as follows: AAGVIQSPRHLIKEKRETATLKCYPIPRHDTVYWYQQGPGQDPQFLISFYEKMQSDKGSIPDRFSAQQFSDYHSELNMSSLELGDSALYFCASSLTHRSYEQYFGPGTRLTVT.

The chain recombines TRBV10-3 with TRBJ2-1, with a possible D match to TRBD2 (6 bases). CDR1 is ENHRY and CDR2 is SYGVKD in the germline V gene. The CDR3 has 14 amino acids. Trimming took off 3 bases at V and 4 bases at J, with 10 bases between the two ends. The DNA of the CDR3 is TGTGCCATCAGTGATACCGGGACTTACAATGAGCAGTTCTTC. Protein product: CAISDTGTYNEQFF.

This rearrangement joins TRBV19 to TRBJ2-3; D is ambiguous. V dropped 2 bases and J dropped 1 base, with 10 bases sitting between them. CDR1 and CDR2 from the germline V gene are LNHDA and SQIVND (reference sequence). CDR3 length: 15 amino acids. In nucleotides, the CDR3 is TGTGCCAGTAGTATATCCGGTCCCCGCACAGATACGCAGTATTTT. Translating gives CASSISGPRTDTQYF.

The chain couples TRBV4-1 to TRBJ2-2; D might be TRBD1 (6 bases). Trimming removed 1 base at V and 2 bases at J, with 17 bases between. This CDR3 is 18 amino acids long. The germline V gene encodes CDR1 MGHRA and CDR2 YSYEKL. The CDR3: CASSQVARGVSNTGELFF. The CDR3 region has the DNA TGCGCCAGCAGCCAAGTGGCCAGGGGCGTATCAAACACCGGGGAGCTGTTTTTT.

V gene TRBV27 combines with J gene TRBJ2-7, with 7 bases matching TRBD1. J was trimmed by 2 bases and V by 3 bases; bases with no gene match: 7. Germline CDR1 and CDR2: MNHEY and SMNVEV (reference sequence). The CDR3 is 15 amino acids. The CDR3 region has the DNA TGTGCCAGCAGTTTGGCTCCGGGACAGACCTACGAGCAGTACTTC. Translation gives CASSLAPGQTYEQYF.

The chain carries TRBV29-1 and TRBJ2-4; 11 positions agree with TRBD1. With 7 bases clipped from V and 0 bases from J, the junction kept 2 bases outside the gene matches. Per the germline V gene, CDR1 is SQVTM and CDR2 is ANQGSEA. There are 14 residues in the CDR3. DNA of the CDR3: TGCAGCGGGGGGACAGGGGGAGCCAAAAACATTCAGTACTTC. Protein product: CSGGTGGAKNIQYF.

This rearrangement joins TRBV7-3 to TRBJ2-1, with 8 bases lining up with TRBD2. The CDR3 consists of 16 residues. CDR1 SGHTA and CDR2 FQGTGA come from the germline V gene. V lost 5 bases and J lost 0; bases outside the gene matches: 6. The CDR3 DNA reads as TGTGCCAGCAGCCATGGACTAGCCAGCTCCTACAATGAGCAGTTCTTC. Its protein is CASSHGLASSYNEQFF.

The V gene is TRBV2, the J gene TRBJ2-3; 7 bases align to TRBD1. Losses at the gene ends were 7 bases for V and 1 base for J; bases not matched to a gene: 5. Germline loops: CDR1 SNHLY, CDR2 FYNNEI. CDR3 size: 14 residues. The CDR3 here is CASTRQGGTDTQYF. The CDR3 bases are TGTGCCAGCACCAGACAGGGTGGCACAGATACGCAGTATTTT.

The chain uses TRBV6-5 and TRBJ2-2, with D maybe TRBD1 (5 bases). Germline V gives CDR1 MNHEY, CDR2 SVGAGI. Trimming removed 0 bases at V and 5 bases at J, with 13 bases between. This CDR3 has 16 amino acids. The chain's CDR3 is CASSYSSGIRTGELFF. CDR3 DNA sequence: TGTGCCAGCAGTTACTCGTCAGGGATCAGGACCGGGGAGCTGTTTTTT.

The chain recombines TRBV15 with TRBJ2-7; 12 bases line up with TRBD2. Losses at the gene ends were 3 bases for V and 2 bases for J; bases not matched to a gene: 2. The CDR3 loop spans 15 amino acids. Per the germline V gene, CDR1 is LNHNV and CDR2 is YYDKDF (reference sequence). The CDR3 DNA sequence: TGTGCCACCAGCAGGGCTAGCGGGAGGGCCTACGAGCAGTACTTC. This encodes CATSRASGRAYEQYF.

This chain joins TRBV7-3 and TRBJ2-1, with D unclear. The V gene lost 3 bases and the J gene lost 4 bases, with 13 bases spanning the gap. This CDR3 is 15 amino acids long. Germline CDR1 is SGHTA and CDR2 is FQGTGA. The chain's CDR3 is CASSFGGKVYNEQFF. In nucleotides, the CDR3 is TGTGCCAGCAGCTTCGGCGGAAAGGTATACAATGAGCAGTTCTTC.

This clone was counted once. This chain links TRBV5-4 with TRBJ2-1; 14 bases are shared with TRBD2. The CDR3 covers 17 residues. In germline, CDR1 is SGHNT, CDR2 YYREEE (reference sequence). V was clipped by 0 bases and J by 1 base; unmatched bases: 0. Here the CDR3 reads CASSLGTSGRSYNEQFF. The CDR3 DNA reads as TGTGCCAGCAGCTTGGGGACTAGCGGGAGGTCCTACAATGAGCAGTTCTTC.

This chain connects TRBV7-2 to TRBJ1-6; the D gene is possibly TRBD1 (5 bases). The CDR3 totals 13 residues. CDR1 is SGHTA, CDR2 FQGNSA, per germline. The CDR3 protein is CAITGGYNSPLHF. The CDR3 DNA follows: TGTGCAATAACCGGGGGGTATAATTCACCCCTCCACTTT.

This clone was counted a single time. The chain couples TRBV7-6 to TRBJ2-3; possibly TRBD2 for D (5 bases). This CDR3 has 15 amino acids. The V gene lost 2 bases and the J gene lost 2 bases, with 11 bases spanning the gap. Per the germline V gene, CDR1 is SGHVS and CDR2 is FNYEAQ. The CDR3 DNA reads as TGTGCCAGCAGCTTACCAGCGGCTCCCACAGATACGCAGTATTTT. This gives the protein CASSLPAAPTDTQYF.

This chain uses TRBV7-2 with TRBJ2-2, with 8 bases aligning to TRBD2. The V gene end was trimmed by 1 base and the J gene end by 5 bases; junction bases not matched to a gene: 6. This CDR3 has 16 residues. Germline values: CDR1 SGHTA, CDR2 FQGNSA. The CDR3 sequence is CASSLGAGLGTGELFF. The CDR3 DNA reads TGTGCCAGCAGCTTAGGGGCGGGACTAGGGACCGGGGAGCTGTTTTTT.

This chain joins TRBV6-5 and TRBJ1-5, with 7 bases that match TRBD1. Germline lookup yields CDR1 MNHEY and CDR2 SVGAGI. V was clipped by 6 bases and J by 2 bases; unmatched bases: 7. CDR3 size: 15 residues. As DNA, the CDR3 is TGTGCCAGCAGGGACTCTGGGACAGGCAATCAGCCCCAGCATTTT. Translated: CASRDSGTGNQPQHF.

This CDR3 reads CASTLAGGPGDTQYF. CDR3 sequence (DNA): TGTGCCAGCACGCTAGCGGGAGGGCCAGGGGATACGCAGTATTTT. This chain links TRBV6-5 with TRBJ2-3, with 12 bases identical to TRBD2. Looked up from germline, CDR1 is MNHEY and CDR2 is SVGAGI. The trim removed 7 bases at V and 6 bases at J, leaving 8 bases unmatched. The CDR3 contains 15 residues.

The chain carries TRBV19 and TRBJ2-7; TRBD2 agrees at 8 bases. The length of the CDR3 is 14 residues. The germline gives CDR1 LNHDA, CDR2 SQIVND (reference sequence). The V gene end was trimmed by 5 bases and the J gene end by 2 bases; junction bases not matched to a gene: 5. The CDR3 sequence is CASSSPGLAYEQYF. The DNA of the CDR3 is TGTGCCAGTAGTTCGCCGGGACTAGCCTACGAGCAGTACTTC.

This chain uses TRBV19 with TRBJ2-7; 10 nucleotides agree with TRBD1. The length of the CDR3 is 15 residues. Germline CDR1 is LNHDA and CDR2 is SQIVND (reference sequence). V lost 4 bases and J lost 1; bases outside the gene matches: 4. CDR3 DNA: TGTGCCAGTAGTAGCCCGGGACAGGGGTCCTACGAGCAGTACTTC. This sequence encodes CASSSPGQGSYEQYF.

This sequence joins TRBV9 and TRBJ1-3, with 9 bases aligning to TRBD1. V dropped 0 bases and J dropped 4; count of bases not matched to a gene: 5. This CDR3 comprises 16 residues. Germline assignment: CDR1 SGDLS and CDR2 YYNGEE. DNA of the CDR3: TGTGCCAGCAGCGTAGCCCTGACAGGGGGAGGAAACACCATATATTTT. Translated: CASSVALTGGGNTIYF.

This clone was seen only a few times. The gene calls are TRBV29-1 and TRBJ1-2, with 8 bases identical to TRBD1. The CDR3 consists of 12 residues. Germline loops: CDR1 SQVTM, CDR2 ANQGSEA. The J segment lost 6 bases and the V segment lost 6 bases, leaving 6 bases of the junction unmatched. CDR3 bases: TGCAGCGTGACCGGACAGGGTAATGGCTACACCTTC. It translates to CSVTGQGNGYTF.